This TCR beta chain was sequenced in a study of T cell repertoires in cytomegalovirus infection. Germline CDR1 is MNHEY and CDR2 is SMNVEV (reference sequence). The V end lost 1 base, the J end lost 2 bases, and 9 bases lay between the germline ends. The length of the CDR3 is 15 residues. As to this clonotype: The antigen is undetermined.

TCRdb redid the calling of the reads with MiXCR, one entry per CDR3 protein. The profile shows 750,000 to 900,000 distinct CDR3 sequences, almost 30% of them singletons. The starting material was cultured CD8+ T cells from PBMCs, obtained from culture after CMV antigen stimulation. The clonotype originates from a human donor in good health (CMV status not recorded). Some clones in this sample may be carry-over from other donors' samples. The chain recombines TRBV27 with TRBJ1-5; D gene uncertain. CDR3: CASSLYMGGNQPQHF. The DNA for the CDR3 is TGTGCCAGCAGTTTATATATGGGAGGCAATCAGCCCCAGCATTTT.